Sequencing of this TCR beta chain was carried out in a study of OX40 agonist ivuxolimab in advanced cancers. Regarding the research as a whole: Ivuxolimab was a fully human IgG2 agonistic monoclonal antibody targeting the costimulatory receptor OX40 (CD134). Intravenous ivuxolimab was administered to patients every 2 weeks at six dose levels: 0.01, 0.1, 0.3, 1.5, 3 and 10 mg/kg. Of the 50 to 55 dose-escalation patients, hepatocellular carcinoma was present in around 19, melanoma in approximately 15, renal cell carcinoma in 9 and head and neck cancer in 9. The dose-escalation cohort was 82.7% male with a mean age of about 58 years, ranging from roughly 23 to 90. Prior anti-PD-1, anti-PD-L1 or anti-CTLA-4 therapy was permitted, and approximately 40% of dose-escalation patients had received checkpoint inhibitors. Three dose-escalation patients achieved partial responses, one with hepatocellular carcinoma and two with cutaneous melanoma. The point of sequencing TCRbeta in the periphery was to test whether ivuxolimab changed TCR sequence diversity and drove clonal T-cell expansion. The monotherapy dose-escalation portion (N of about 47 patients) of the phase I ivuxolimab trial is reported in the paper. Overall study outcomes, separate from this receptor: Clonal expansion of both CD4+ and CD8+ blood T cells was observed from baseline to week 6 at doses 0.1 to 3.0 mg/kg. The antigen specificity of the clonally expanded peripheral T cells was not determined. On average, CD8+ T cells showed more expanded clones than CD4+ T cells after ivuxolimab. Low levels of normalized T-cell clonal expansion were also seen in some nonresponding patients. In the 0.1-3.0 mg/kg groups, partial responders had among the lowest normalized peripheral clonal expansion, particularly in CD8+ T cells.

Patients with autoimmune disease history or receiving systemic immunosuppression were excluded from the trial. In every dose cohort, peripheral blood was drawn for TCR sequencing at baseline, cycle 4 day 1, and cycle 7 day 1. The samples were taken from a phase I, first-in-human, multicenter, open-label dose-escalation trial of ivuxolimab. Adults with locally advanced or metastatic melanoma, renal cell carcinoma, hepatocellular carcinoma or head and neck squamous cell carcinoma were enrolled in the trial. CD4+ and CD8+ T cells were sorted separately from peripheral blood before TCR sequencing. As for this clone: There is no known antigen for this receptor. Base qualities are not recorded, but no much larger clone differs from it by a single base.

Genomic DNA was isolated from the sorted cells so that the TCRbeta CDR3 region could be sequenced. The immunoSEQ Assay was used for sequencing of TCRbeta CDR3 regions. Not all clones reach the TCRdb copy of this immuneACCESS table, which keeps in-frame sequences only. Checked studies attribute under half of the gap to unresolved V genes and leave the rest unexplained. The sample yields some 45,000 clones; roughly 84% were counted once. Together, the top ten hold 21% of the sample. CDR1 and CDR2 (LNHDA, SQIVND) derive from the germline V gene (reference sequence). Measured from the cysteine to the phenylalanine, the CDR3 is 14 residues long. The kept DNA is CDR3 alone, 42 bases in frame from the first base. The trim is 5 bases for V and 1 base for J, with a gap of 11 bases between the germline ends.

In this chain, TRBV19 is recombined with TRBJ2-5; no confident D gene assignment can be made. The input for sequencing was CD4+ or CD8+ T cells sorted from blood, taken in a trial of the OX40 agonist ivuxolimab. This receptor was taken from an adult with an advanced solid tumor such as melanoma, head and neck, liver or kidney cancer. The CDR3 corresponds to CASSALPSQETQYF. At the DNA level, the sequence is TGTGCCAGTAGTGCCCTACCATCCCAAGAGACCCAGTACTTC.